This TCR beta chain was captured by sequencing in a study of cytomegalovirus exposure and HLA in healthy donors. There were likely unrecorded immune exposures, though donors were nominally healthy when sampled. The study, taken as a whole, reports: Among TCR beta chains of equal frequency, HLA-associated ones were more clonally expanded in a later analysis. Cytomegalovirus association was listed for 164 TCR beta chains.

It was with 60 Vbeta and 13 Jbeta primers that the PCR ran. Using immunoSEQ multiplex PCR, the repertoire was profiled, and TCRdb retains in-frame clones only, with some absent. The sample yields roughly 100,000 clones, roughly three quarters seen once. Concerning this clone itself: The antigen is not known.

The clonotype was recovered from a male donor in good health and CMV-seropositive. The specimen sequenced was PBMCs.

The DNA for the CDR3 is TGTGCCAGCAGCCCCGGACAGACGTTAAACTATGGCTACACCTTC. Its translation: CASSPGQTLNYGYTF. The genes are TRBV7-2 and TRBJ1-2; tentatively, D is TRBD1 (6 bases). The CDR3 has 15 residues. Deletions cut 5 bases from V and 2 bases from J, with 15 bases between. Germline lookup yields CDR1 SGHTA and CDR2 FQGNSA.